This T cell receptor beta chain was profiled in a study of blood T cells in healthy people across ages. Points from the study as a whole: Donors of long life had a larger count of naive CD4+ cells and greater diversity than aged donors. Conclusively comparing naive with antigen-experienced cells was impossible with unsorted PBMCs.

Points on this clonotype: What it recognizes is unknown.

V lost 0 bases and J lost 2, with 12 bases in between. The CDR3 is made up of 16 amino acids. CDR1 and CDR2 from the germline V gene are ENHRY and SYGVKD. Together with a sample-barcoded 5' primer, a J-beta primer mix was included in a second PCR lasting about 6 to 12 cycles. Each of the cDNA molecules was tagged by a template-switch adaptor with 12 random nucleotides. In TCRdb, the 5' RACE reads were re-called with MiXCR into one record per CDR3 protein. Of hundreds of thousands of distinct CDR3 sequences listed, 45% to 60% were seen once; the top ten hold around an eighth. This chain links TRBV10-3 with TRBJ2-3; D is perhaps TRBD1 (6 bases). Sequencing input: blood. The sequence derives from an elderly woman in good health. CDR3 residues: CAISESGRGVTDTQYF. In DNA form, the CDR3 reads TGTGCCATCAGTGAGTCGGGCAGGGGAGTCACAGATACGCAGTATTTT.